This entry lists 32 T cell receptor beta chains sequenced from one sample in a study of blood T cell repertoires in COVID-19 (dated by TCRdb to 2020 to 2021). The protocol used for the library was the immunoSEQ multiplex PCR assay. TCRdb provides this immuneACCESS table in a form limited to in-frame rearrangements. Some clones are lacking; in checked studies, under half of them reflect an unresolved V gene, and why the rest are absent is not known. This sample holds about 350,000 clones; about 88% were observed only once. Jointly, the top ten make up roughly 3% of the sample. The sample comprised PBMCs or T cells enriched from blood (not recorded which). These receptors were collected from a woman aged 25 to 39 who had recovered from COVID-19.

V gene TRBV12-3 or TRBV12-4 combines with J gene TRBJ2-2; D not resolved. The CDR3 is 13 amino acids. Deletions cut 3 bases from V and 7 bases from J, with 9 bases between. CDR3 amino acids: CASSLRYGGELFF. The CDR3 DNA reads TGTGCCAGCAGTTTGAGGTACGGCGGGGAGCTGTTTTTT.

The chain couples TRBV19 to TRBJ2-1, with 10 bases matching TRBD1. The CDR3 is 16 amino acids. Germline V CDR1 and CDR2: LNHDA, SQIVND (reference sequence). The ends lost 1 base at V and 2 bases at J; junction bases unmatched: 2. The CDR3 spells CASSIVGTGAYNEQFF. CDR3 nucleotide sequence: TGTGCCAGTAGTATAGTTGGGACAGGGGCCTACAATGAGCAGTTCTTC.

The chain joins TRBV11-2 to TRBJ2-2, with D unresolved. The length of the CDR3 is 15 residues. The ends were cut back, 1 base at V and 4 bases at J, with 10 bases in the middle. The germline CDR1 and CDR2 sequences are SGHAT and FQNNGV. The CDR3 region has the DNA TGTGCCAGCAGCTTAGGCGGCGGAGCCACCGGGGAGCTGTTTTTT. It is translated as CASSLGGGATGELFF.

CDR3 loop: CASSPGQALAKNIQYF. Written as DNA, the CDR3 is TGTGCCAGCAGTCCGGGACAGGCGCTAGCCAAAAACATTCAGTACTTC. The chain links TRBV28 to TRBJ2-4, with 8 bases that match TRBD1. The CDR3 spans 16 residues. With 5 bases clipped from V and 0 bases from J, the junction kept 6 bases outside the gene matches. Germline V gene data show CDR1 as MDHEN and CDR2 as SYDVKM.

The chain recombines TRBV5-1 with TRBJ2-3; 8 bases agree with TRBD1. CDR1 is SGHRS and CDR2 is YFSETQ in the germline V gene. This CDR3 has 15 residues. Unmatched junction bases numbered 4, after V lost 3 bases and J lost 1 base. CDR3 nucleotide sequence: TGCGCCAGCAGCTCGGACAGGGTTGGCACAGATACGCAGTATTTT. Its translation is CASSSDRVGTDTQYF.

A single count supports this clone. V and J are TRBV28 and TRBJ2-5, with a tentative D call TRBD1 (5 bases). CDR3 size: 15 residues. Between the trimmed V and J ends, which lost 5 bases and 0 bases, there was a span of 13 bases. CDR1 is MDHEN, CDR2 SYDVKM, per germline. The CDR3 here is CASSPLDMNQETQYF. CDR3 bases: TGTGCCAGCAGTCCCCTGGACATGAACCAAGAGACCCAGTACTTC.

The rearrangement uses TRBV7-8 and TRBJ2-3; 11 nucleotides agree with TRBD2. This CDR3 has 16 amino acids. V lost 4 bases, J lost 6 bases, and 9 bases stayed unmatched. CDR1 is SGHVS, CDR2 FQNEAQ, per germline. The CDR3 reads CASSSGSGGASDTQYF. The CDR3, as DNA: TGTGCCAGCAGCTCCGGTAGCGGGGGGGCTTCGGATACGCAGTATTTT.

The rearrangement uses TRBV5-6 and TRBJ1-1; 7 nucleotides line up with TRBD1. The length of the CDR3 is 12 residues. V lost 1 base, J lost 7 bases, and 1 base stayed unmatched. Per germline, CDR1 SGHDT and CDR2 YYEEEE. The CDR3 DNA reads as TGTGCCAGCAGCTTGAACAGGGGTGAAGCTTTCTTT. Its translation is CASSLNRGEAFF.

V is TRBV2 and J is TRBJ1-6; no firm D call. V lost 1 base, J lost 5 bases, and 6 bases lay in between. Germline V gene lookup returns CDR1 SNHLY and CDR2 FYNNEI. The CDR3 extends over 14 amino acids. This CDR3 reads CASSEGRNNSPLHF. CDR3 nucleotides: TGTGCCAGCAGTGAAGGGCGGAATAATTCACCCCTCCACTTT.

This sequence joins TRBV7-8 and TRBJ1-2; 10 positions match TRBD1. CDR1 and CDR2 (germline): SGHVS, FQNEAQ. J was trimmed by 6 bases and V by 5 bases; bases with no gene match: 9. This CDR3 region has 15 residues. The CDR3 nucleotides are TGTGCCAGCAGCGGGGGGGACAGGGGTGGCAATGGCTACACCTTC. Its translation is CASSGGDRGGNGYTF. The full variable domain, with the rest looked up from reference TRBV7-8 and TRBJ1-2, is GAGVSQSPRYKVAKRGQDVALRCDPISGHVSLFWYQQALGQGPEFLTYFQNEAQLDKSGLPSDRFFAERPEGSVSTLKIQRTQQEDSAVYLCASSGGDRGGNGYTFGSGTRLTVV.

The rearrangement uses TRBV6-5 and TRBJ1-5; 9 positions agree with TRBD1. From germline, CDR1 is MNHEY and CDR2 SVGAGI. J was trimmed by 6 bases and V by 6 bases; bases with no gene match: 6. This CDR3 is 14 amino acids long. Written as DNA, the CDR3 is TGTGCCAGCAGGACCCGACAGGGGGGTCAGCCCCAGCATTTT. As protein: CASRTRQGGQPQHF.

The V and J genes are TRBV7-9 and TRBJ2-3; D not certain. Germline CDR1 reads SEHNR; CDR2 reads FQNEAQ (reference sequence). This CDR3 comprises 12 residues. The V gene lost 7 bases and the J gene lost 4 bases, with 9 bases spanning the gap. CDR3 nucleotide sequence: TGTGCCAGCACCTTTAATTCAGATACGCAGTATTTT. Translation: CASTFNSDTQYF.

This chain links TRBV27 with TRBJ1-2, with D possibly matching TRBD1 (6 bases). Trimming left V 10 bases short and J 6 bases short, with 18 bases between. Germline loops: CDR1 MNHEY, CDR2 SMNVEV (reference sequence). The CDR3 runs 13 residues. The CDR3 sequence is CATSPRGRNGYTF. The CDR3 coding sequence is TGTGCCACCTCCCCGCGGGGGCGCAATGGCTACACCTTC.

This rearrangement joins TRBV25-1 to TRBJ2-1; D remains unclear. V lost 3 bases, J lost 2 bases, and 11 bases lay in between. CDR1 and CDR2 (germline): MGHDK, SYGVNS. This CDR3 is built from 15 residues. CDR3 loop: CASSDSTTPYNEQFF. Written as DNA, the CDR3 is TGTGCCAGCAGTGATAGCACTACACCCTACAATGAGCAGTTCTTC.

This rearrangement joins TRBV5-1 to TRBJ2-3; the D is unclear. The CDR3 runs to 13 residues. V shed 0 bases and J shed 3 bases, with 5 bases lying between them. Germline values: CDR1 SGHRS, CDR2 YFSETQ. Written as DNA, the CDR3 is TGCGCCAGCAGCTTGGCCTCGACAGATACGCAGTATTTT. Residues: CASSLASTDTQYF.

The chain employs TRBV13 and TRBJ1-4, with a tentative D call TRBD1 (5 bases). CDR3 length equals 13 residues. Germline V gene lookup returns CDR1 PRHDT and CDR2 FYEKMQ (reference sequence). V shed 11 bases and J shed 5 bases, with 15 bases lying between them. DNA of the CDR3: TGTGCCGCCACGGCGCGGGGGAATGAAAAACTGTTTTTT. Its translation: CAATARGNEKLFF.

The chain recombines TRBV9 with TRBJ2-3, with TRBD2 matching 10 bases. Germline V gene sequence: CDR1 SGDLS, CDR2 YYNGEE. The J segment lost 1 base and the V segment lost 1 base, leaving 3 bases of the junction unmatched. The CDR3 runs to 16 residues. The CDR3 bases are TGTGCCAGCAGCGTACTAGCGGGGGATGGCACAGATACGCAGTATTTT. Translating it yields CASSVLAGDGTDTQYF. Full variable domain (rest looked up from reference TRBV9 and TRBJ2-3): DSGVTQTPKHLITATGQRVTLRCSPRSGDLSVYWYQQSLDQGLQFLIQYYNGEERAKGNILERFSAQQFPDLHSELNLSSLELGDSALYFCASSVLAGDGTDTQYFGPGTRLTVL.

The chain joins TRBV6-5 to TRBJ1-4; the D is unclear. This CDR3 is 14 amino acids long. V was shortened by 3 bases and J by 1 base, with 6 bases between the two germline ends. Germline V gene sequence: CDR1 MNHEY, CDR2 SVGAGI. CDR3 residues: CASSYTRTNEKLFF. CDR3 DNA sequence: TGTGCCAGCAGTTATACAAGAACTAATGAAAAACTGTTTTTT.

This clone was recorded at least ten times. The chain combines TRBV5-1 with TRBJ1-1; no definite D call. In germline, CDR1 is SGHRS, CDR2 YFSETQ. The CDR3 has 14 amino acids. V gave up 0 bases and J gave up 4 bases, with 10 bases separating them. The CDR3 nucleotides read TGCGCCAGCAGCTTGGAGTCAGGTAGCACTGAAGCTTTCTTT. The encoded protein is CASSLESGSTEAFF.

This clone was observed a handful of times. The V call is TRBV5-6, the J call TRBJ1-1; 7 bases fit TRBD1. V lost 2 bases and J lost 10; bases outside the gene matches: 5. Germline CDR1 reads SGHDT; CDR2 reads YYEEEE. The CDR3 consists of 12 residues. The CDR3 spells CASSLEGARAFF. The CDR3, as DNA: TGTGCCAGCAGCTTAGAGGGGGCGAGAGCTTTCTTT.

The CDR3 DNA follows: TGTGCCAGCAGCCCCACTAGCGGCCCCACAGATACGCAGTATTTT. This codes for CASSPTSGPTDTQYF. V usage is TRBV7-3 and J usage is TRBJ2-3; 8 nucleotides align to TRBD2. Germline V gives CDR1 SGHTA, CDR2 FQGTGA. J was trimmed by 2 bases and V by 5 bases; bases with no gene match: 6. The CDR3 extends over 15 amino acids.

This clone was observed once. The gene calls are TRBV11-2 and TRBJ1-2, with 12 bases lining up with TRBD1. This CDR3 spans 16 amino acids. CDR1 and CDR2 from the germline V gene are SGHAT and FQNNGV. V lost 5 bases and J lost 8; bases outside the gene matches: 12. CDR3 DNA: TGTGCCAGCAGCGTTCCCGGGACAGGGGGCTTAGGGGGCTACACCTTC. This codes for CASSVPGTGGLGGYTF.

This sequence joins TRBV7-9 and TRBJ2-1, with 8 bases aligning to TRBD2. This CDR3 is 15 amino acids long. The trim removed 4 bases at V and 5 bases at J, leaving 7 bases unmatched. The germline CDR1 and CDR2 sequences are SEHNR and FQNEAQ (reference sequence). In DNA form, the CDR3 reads TGTGCCAGCAGCTCGGAGGGACTAGTCAACAATGAGCAGTTCTTC. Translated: CASSSEGLVNNEQFF. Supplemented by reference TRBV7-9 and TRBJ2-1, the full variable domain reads DTGVSQNPRHKITKRGQNVTFRCDPISEHNRLYWYRQTLGQGPEFLTYFQNEAQLEKSRLLSDRFSAERPKGSFSTLEIQRTEQGDSAMYLCASSSEGLVNNEQFFGPGTRLTVL.

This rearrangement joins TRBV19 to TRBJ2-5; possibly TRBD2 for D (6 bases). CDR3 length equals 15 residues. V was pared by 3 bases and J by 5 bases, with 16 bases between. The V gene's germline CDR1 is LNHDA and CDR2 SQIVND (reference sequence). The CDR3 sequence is CASSIGTPRGETQYF. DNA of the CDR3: TGTGCCAGTAGTATTGGCACGCCTCGGGGGGAGACCCAGTACTTC.

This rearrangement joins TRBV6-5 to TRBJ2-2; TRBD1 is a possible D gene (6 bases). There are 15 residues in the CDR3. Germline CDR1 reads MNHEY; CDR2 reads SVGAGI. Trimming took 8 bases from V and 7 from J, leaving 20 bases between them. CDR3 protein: CASRMTGPTRGELFF. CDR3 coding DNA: TGTGCCAGCCGAATGACAGGACCAACCCGCGGGGAGCTGTTTTTT.

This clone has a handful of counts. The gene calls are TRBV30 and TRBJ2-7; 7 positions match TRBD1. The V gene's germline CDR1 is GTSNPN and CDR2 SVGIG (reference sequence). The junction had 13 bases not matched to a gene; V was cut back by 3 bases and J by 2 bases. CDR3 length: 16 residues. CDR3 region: CAWRSDSKDRAYEQYF. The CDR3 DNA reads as TGTGCCTGGAGGTCGGATTCAAAAGACAGGGCCTACGAGCAGTACTTC.

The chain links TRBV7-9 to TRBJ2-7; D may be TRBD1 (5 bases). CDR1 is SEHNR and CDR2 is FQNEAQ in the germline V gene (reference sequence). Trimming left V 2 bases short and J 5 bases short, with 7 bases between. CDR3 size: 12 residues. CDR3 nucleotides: TGTGCCAGCAGCTTAAGGGGCAACGAGCAGTACTTC. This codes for CASSLRGNEQYF.

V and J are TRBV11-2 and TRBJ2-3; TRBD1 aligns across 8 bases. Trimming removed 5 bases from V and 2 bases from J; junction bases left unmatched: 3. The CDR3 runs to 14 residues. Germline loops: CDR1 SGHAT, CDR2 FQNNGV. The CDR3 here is CASSQDRDTDTQYF. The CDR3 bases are TGTGCCAGCAGCCAGGACAGGGACACAGATACGCAGTATTTT. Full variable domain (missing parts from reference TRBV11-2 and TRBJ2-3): EAGVAQSPRYKIIEKRQSVAFWCNPISGHATLYWYQQILGQGPKLLIQFQNNGVVDDSQLPKDRFSAERLKGVDSTLKIQPAKLEDSAVYLCASSQDRDTDTQYFGPGTRLTVL.

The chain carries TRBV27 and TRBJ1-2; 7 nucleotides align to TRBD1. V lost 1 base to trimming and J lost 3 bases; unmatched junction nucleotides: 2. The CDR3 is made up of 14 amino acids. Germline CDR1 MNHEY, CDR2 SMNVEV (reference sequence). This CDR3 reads CASSLYGTDYGYTF. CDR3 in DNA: TGTGCCAGCAGTTTATACGGGACAGACTATGGCTACACCTTC.

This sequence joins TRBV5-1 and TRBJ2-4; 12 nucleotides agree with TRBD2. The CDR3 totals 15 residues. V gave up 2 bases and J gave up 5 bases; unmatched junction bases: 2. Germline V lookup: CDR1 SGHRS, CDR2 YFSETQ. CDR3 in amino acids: CASSLLAGGQNIQYF. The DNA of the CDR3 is TGCGCCAGCAGCTTACTAGCGGGAGGCCAAAACATTCAGTACTTC.

CDR3 sequence reads: CASSFLAGRDEQYF. The CDR3 coding sequence is TGTGCCAGCAGTTTTCTAGCGGGTCGCGACGAGCAGTACTTC. V and J are TRBV6-5 and TRBJ2-7, with 8 positions matching TRBD2. The CDR3 is made up of 14 amino acids. J lost 5 bases, V lost 4 bases, and 7 bases had no gene match. Germline-derived CDR1 and CDR2 are MNHEY and SVGAGI.

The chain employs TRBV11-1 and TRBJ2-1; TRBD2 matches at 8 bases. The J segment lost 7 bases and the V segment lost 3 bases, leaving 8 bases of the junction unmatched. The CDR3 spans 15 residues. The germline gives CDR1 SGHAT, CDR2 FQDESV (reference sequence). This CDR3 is CASSFHGRANNEQFF. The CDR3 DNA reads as TGTGCCAGCAGCTTCCACGGGAGGGCCAATAATGAGCAGTTCTTC.